This T cell receptor beta chain was profiled in a study of siplizumab effects on memory and regulatory T cells. The CDR3 loop spans 13 amino acids. Germline loops: CDR1 KGHSH, CDR2 LQKENI. J lost 4 bases, V lost 6 bases, and 4 bases had no gene match. Method: immunoSEQ multiplex PCR; TCRdb's copy keeps in-frame clones and lacks some. The sample records some 63,000 clones, around 96% being singletons. The TCR originated in a human donor in good health. Material for sequencing was naive CD8+ T cells sorted from blood. The V gene is TRBV18, the J gene TRBJ2-5, with 8 bases identical to TRBD1. This CDR3 reads CASSWTGTETQYF. CDR3 bases: TGTGCCAGCTCTTGGACAGGGACAGAGACCCAGTACTTC.